The present T cell receptor beta chain was sequenced within a study of beta chain features in type 1 diabetes. CD4+ naive, central memory, regulatory and stem cell-like memory subsets were isolated by sorting on CD45RO/CCR7/CD25/CD127/CD95/CD27. Regarding the study as a whole: Type 1 diabetes patients had moderately but significantly shorter TCRB CDR3s in all four CD4+ subsets. There were fewer insertions and more deletions at the VDJ junctions of type 1 diabetes patients. The naive, central memory and Treg TCRB repertoires looked more alike in patients than they did in healthy donors.

The investigators reverse transcribed all of the isolated RNA, so they sequenced expressed TCRB transcripts. Method: immunoSEQ multiplex PCR; TCRdb's copy keeps in-frame clones and lacks some. The sample yields about 240,000 clones, 25% to 30% seen once. This clone has more than one count but fewer than ten. Its target is not known. The length of the CDR3 is 17 residues. Germline assignment: CDR1 LGHNA and CDR2 YNFKEQ. With 0 bases removed from V and 0 bases from J, the gap between germline ends came to 9 bases. This TCR derives from a young man in good health. J is TRBJ2-6 and V is TRBV4-2; unclear D gene. Sequencing was done on a sample of central memory CD4+ T cells from blood. CDR3 in DNA: TGTGCCAGCAGCCAAGAATACTGGGGCTCTGGGGCCAACGTCCTGACTTTC. It yields the protein CASSQEYWGSGANVLTF.